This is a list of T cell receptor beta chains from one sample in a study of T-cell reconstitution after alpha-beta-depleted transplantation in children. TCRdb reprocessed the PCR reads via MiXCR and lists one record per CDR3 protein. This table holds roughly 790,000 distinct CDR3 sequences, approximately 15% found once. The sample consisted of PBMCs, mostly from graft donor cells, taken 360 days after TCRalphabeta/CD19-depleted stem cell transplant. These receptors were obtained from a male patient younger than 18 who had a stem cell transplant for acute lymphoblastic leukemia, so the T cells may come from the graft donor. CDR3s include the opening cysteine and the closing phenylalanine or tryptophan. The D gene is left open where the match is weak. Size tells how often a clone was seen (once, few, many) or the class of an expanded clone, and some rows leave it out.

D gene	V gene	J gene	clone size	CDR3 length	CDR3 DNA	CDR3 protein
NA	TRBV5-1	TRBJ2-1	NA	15	TGCGCCAGCAGCTTGGTGGGGTTCTCCTACAATGAGCAGTTCTTC	CASSLVGFSYNEQFF
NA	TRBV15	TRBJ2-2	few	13	TGTGTCACCCGCTCTGAACGCCACCGGGAGCTGTTTTTT	CVTRSERHRELFF
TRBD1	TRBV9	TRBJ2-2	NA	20	TGTGCCAGCAGCGTAGAATTGGGACAGGGGGCTGAGTGGTACACCGGGGAGCTGTTTTTT	CASSVELGQGAEWYTGELFF
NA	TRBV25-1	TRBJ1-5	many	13	TGTGCCAGCAGTGAGGCAGGGCATCAGCCCCAGCATTTT	CASSEAGHQPQHF
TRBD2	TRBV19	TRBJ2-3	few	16	TGTGCCAGTAGTATTAAACTAGCGGGAAGCACAGATACGCAGTATTTT	CASSIKLAGSTDTQYF
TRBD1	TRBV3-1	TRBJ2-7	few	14	TGTGCCAGCAGCCAGGAGGGACAGGGCTACGAGCAGTACTTC	CASSQEGQGYEQYF
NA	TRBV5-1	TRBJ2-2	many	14	TGCGCCAGCAGCTTACTAGGAAACACCGGGGAGCTGTTTTTT	CASSLLGNTGELFF
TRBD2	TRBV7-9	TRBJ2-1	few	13	TGTGCCAGCAGCCCGGTAGCGGGAGATGAGCAGTTCTTC	CASSPVAGDEQFF
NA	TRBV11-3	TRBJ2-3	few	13	TGTGCCAGCAGCTCCCCCGGGACTCCTACGCAGTATTTT	CASSSPGTPTQYF
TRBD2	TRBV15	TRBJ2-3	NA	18	TGTGCCACCAGCAGATTTATTACTAGCGGCTCTAGCACAGATACGCAGTATTTT	CATSRFITSGSSTDTQYF
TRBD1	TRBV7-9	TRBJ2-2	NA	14	TGTGCCAGCAGCCTGGGACAGGGCCCCGGGGAGCTGTTTTTT	CASSLGQGPGELFF
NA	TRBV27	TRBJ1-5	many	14	TGTGCCAGCAGTTTTGAAGGTTCTTATCAGCCCCAGCATTTT	CASSFEGSYQPQHF
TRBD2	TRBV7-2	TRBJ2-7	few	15	TGTGCCAGCAGCTTCGGCCTAGCGGATCCCTACGAGCAGTACTTC	CASSFGLADPYEQYF
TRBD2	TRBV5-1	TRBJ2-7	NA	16	TGCGCCAGCAGCGCGCAGACTAGCGGGAATCCCTACGAGCAGTACTTC	CASSAQTSGNPYEQYF
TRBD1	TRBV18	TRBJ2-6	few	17	TGTGCCAGCTCACCCGCGGGGACAGGCTCTGGGGCCAACGTCCTGACTTTC	CASSPAGTGSGANVLTF
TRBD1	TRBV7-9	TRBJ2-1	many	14	TGTGCCAGCAGCTTGGGGACAGAAGAGGATGAGCAGTTCTTC	CASSLGTEEDEQFF
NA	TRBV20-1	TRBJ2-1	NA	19	TGCAGTCTTCAGTCAGGAATGGAGTTCCGGTGGAGGGCCTACAATGAGCAGTTCTTC	CSLQSGMEFRWRAYNEQFF
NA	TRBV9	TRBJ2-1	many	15	TGTGCCAGCACCATCGAAGGGGAAACCTACAATGAGCAGTTCTTC	CASTIEGETYNEQFF
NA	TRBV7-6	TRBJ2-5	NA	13	TGTGCCAGCAGCTTCGTAGGTCTCGTGACCCAGTACTTC	CASSFVGLVTQYF
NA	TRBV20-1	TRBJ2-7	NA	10	TGCAGTGGAGGGGCCTACGAGCAGTACTTC	CSGGAYEQYF
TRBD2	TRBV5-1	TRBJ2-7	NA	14	TGCGCCAGCAGCAAGACTAGCGGGATCTACGAGCAGTACTTC	CASSKTSGIYEQYF
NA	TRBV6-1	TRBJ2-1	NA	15	TGTGCCAGCAGCCGTAACCGGGATTCCTACAATGAGCAGTTCTTC	CASSRNRDSYNEQFF
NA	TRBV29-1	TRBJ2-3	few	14	TGCAGCGCCTCCCTGGGAGGATCTGCCGCCGTGCGGTATTTT	CSASLGGSAAVRYF
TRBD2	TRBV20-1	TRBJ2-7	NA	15	TGCTGTGCTAGAGATTGGACTAGCGGGAGATACGAGCAGTACTTC	CCARDWTSGRYEQYF
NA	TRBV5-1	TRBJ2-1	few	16	TGCGCCAGCAGAAACGCCGGGGGCAGCTCCTACAATGAGCAGTTCTTC	CASRNAGGSSYNEQFF
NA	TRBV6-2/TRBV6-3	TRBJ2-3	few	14	TGTGCCAGCAGTCCCTGGCGGGACTCAGATACGCAGTATTTT	CASSPWRDSDTQYF
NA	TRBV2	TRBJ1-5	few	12	TGTGCCAGCAGTGGTGCGTTTCAGCCCCAGCATTTT	CASSGAFQPQHF
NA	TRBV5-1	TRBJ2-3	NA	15	TGCGCCAGCAGCTTGGTCGGTGACAGGACTTTTGCGCAGTATTTT	CASSLVGDRTFAQYF
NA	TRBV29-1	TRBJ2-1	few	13	TGCAGCGTCGCTGGACAGTTTCGGAATGAGCAGTTCTTC	CSVAGQFRNEQFF
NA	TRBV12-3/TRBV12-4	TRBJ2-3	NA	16	TGTGCCAGCAGTCTGGGGGGGGGCGCAAGCGAGAATACGCAGTATTTT	CASSLGGGASENTQYF
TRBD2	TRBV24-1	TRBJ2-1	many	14	TGTGCCACCAGTGATTTATTCGGGAGGGATGAGCAGTTCTTC	CATSDLFGRDEQFF
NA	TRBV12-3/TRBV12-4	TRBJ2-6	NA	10	TGTGCCAGCCACGCCAACGTCCTGACTTTC	CASHANVLTF
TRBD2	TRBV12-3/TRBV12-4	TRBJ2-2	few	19	TGTGCCAGCAGTTTAGCGCTGGGACGGGAGGCCGGGGTCACCGGGGAGCTGTTTTTT	CASSLALGREAGVTGELFF
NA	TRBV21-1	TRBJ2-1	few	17	TGTGCCAGCAGCAAAGCGCCCCGGGGGAGAGGATACAATGAGCAGTTCTTC	CASSKAPRGRGYNEQFF
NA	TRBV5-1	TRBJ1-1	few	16	TGCGCCAGCAGCTTGGATACAGGACCTTATAACACTGAAGCTTTCTTT	CASSLDTGPYNTEAFF
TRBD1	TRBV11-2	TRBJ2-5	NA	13	TGTGCCAGCAGCCAGGGACAGCTTTCGACCCAGTACTTC	CASSQGQLSTQYF
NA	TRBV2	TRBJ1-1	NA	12	TGTGCCAGCCCAGAGTTGATTTCTGAAGCTTTCTTT	CASPELISEAFF
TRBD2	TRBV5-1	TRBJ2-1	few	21	TGCGCCAGCAGCTTTCCCTCTAAGAGGGGCTTGCTAGCGGGAGGCTACAATGAGCAGTTCTTC	CASSFPSKRGLLAGGYNEQFF
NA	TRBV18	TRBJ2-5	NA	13	TGTGCCAGCTCACCTGGATCTCCAGAGACCCAGTACTTC	CASSPGSPETQYF
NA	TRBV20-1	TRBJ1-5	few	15	TGCAGTGCTAGGTCAAGTTGGGGGGGCAATCAGCCCCAGCATTTT	CSARSSWGGNQPQHF
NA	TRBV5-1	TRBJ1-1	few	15	TGCGCCAGCTCGGGGCCGACAGGCAAAAACACTGAAGCTTTCTTT	CASSGPTGKNTEAFF
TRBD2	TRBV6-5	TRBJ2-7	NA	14	TGTGCCAGCAGTCTACGGGACTACCCCTTGTGGGAGTACTTC	CASSLRDYPLWEYF
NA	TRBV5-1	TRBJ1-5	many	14	TGCGCCAGCAGCTTGGGGGGGCACAATCAGCCCCAGCATTTT	CASSLGGHNQPQHF
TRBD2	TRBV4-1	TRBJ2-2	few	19	TGCGCCAGCAGCCAACGGGGGACTAGCGGGAATTCGAACACCGGGGAGCTGTTTTTT	CASSQRGTSGNSNTGELFF
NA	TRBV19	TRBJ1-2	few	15	TGTGCCAGTAGCCCATTGACAGTAAAAAACTATGGCTACACCTTC	CASSPLTVKNYGYTF
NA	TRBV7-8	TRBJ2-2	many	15	TGTGCCAGCAGCTTAGCCACTTGGTACACCGGGGAGCTGTTTTTT	CASSLATWYTGELFF
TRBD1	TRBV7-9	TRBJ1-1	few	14	TGTGCCAGCAGCTTGGGACAGATCGATCCTGAAGCTTTCTTT	CASSLGQIDPEAFF
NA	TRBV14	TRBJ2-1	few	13	TGTGCCAGCACCCCGGCCGCGTACAATGAGCAGTTCTTC	CASTPAAYNEQFF
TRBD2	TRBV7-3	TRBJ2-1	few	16	TGTGCCAGCAGCCGCGGGGGACTAGCGGGAGACAATGAGCAGTTCTTC	CASSRGGLAGDNEQFF
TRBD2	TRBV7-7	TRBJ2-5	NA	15	TGTGCCAGCAGCCCGACGGCCTGGGGGGGAGAGACCCAGTACTTC	CASSPTAWGGETQYF
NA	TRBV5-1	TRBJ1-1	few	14	TGCGCCAGCAGCTTGGGGGGGGGACGGTGGATTACTTTCTTT	CASSLGGGRWITFF
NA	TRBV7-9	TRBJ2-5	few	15	TGTGCCAGCAGCTTTGTCACAGGCCACCAAGAGACCCAGTACTTC	CASSFVTGHQETQYF
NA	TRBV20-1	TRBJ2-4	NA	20	TGCAGTGCTAGAGATGGTTCTAGCCCCGTCCTAGACGGAGCCAAAAACATTCAGTACTTC	CSARDGSSPVLDGAKNIQYF
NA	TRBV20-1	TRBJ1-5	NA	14	TGCAGTGCTAGAACGACCCAGGGTTATCAGCCCCAGCATTTT	CSARTTQGYQPQHF
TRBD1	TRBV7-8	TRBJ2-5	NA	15	TGTGCCAGCAGCCCTCCGGACAGGGGGCAAGAGACCCAGTACTTC	CASSPPDRGQETQYF
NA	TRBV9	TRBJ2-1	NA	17	TGTGCCAGCGGAGGGGGCCTAGCGGGCTCCTCCTACAATGAGCAGTTCTTC	CASGGGLAGSSYNEQFF
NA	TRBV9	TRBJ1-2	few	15	TGTGCCAGCAGTTCTACCGGTGTGGGGCACTATGGCTACACCTTC	CASSSTGVGHYGYTF
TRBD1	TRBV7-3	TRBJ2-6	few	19	TGTGCCAGCAGCTTATTCCGGACAGGGACTTACTCTGGGGCCAACGTCCTGACTTTC	CASSLFRTGTYSGANVLTF
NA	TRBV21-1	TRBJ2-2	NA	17	TGTGCCAGCAGCAAAAGCCGACGGCCGCGGTGGACCGGGGAGCTGTTTTTT	CASSKSRRPRWTGELFF
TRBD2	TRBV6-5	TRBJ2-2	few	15	TGTGCCAGCACGGGGGGGTGGGAGAAAGCCGGGGAGCTGTTTTTT	CASTGGWEKAGELFF